This T cell receptor beta chain was identified during a study of beta chain features in type 1 diabetes. Of the isolated RNA, all was reverse transcribed, and so the sequenced material was expressed TCRB transcripts. Naive, central memory and regulatory T cell samples produced a mean of around 4 million reads. Measured with immunoSEQ multiplex PCR; TCRdb has only the in-frame clones, and not every one. The sample lists about 620,000 clones, roughly a sixth seen once, with about 0.097% in the top ten. This clone was counted a few times. Its antigen remains unidentified. In germline, CDR1 is SEHNR, CDR2 FQNEAQ (reference sequence). This CDR3 has 14 residues. V was cut by 5 bases and J by 0 bases, with 10 bases left in between. Each of the CD4+ naive, central memory, regulatory and stem cell-like memory populations was sorted via CD45RO/CCR7/CD25/CD127/CD95/CD27. Study-wide points: Sequencing from cDNA could over-represent high-TCR-expressing cells. PCR, the amplification step, might favor shorter templates, equally in patients and controls.

The receptor was derived from a man younger than 30 in good health. The gene calls are TRBV7-9 and TRBJ1-1; D is ambiguous. The sequencing input was naive CD4+ T cells from blood. The CDR3: CASSLKDLNTEAFF. Here the CDR3 DNA reads TGTGCCAGCAGCCTAAAGGACCTGAACACTGAAGCTTTCTTT.